Shown below are 32 T cell receptor beta chains from a single sample sequenced in a study of blood T cell repertoires in COVID-19. TCRdb's copy holds only in-frame clones and misses some; the assay was immunoSEQ multiplex PCR. Altogether 270,000 or so clones are present, under 90% being singletons, with the ten largest covering around 2.9%. Material for sequencing was peripheral blood. These receptors were obtained from a young woman with acute or convalescent COVID-19.

The chain employs TRBV10-3 and TRBJ1-5, with TRBD1 as a possible D gene (5 bases). The CDR3 spans 13 residues. Per the germline V gene, CDR1 is ENHRY and CDR2 is SYGVKD. The V gene lost 8 bases and the J gene lost 6 bases, with 14 bases spanning the gap. The CDR3 DNA sequence: TGTGCCATCGGGGGGGAAACGGGTCAGCCCCAGCATTTT. It encodes CAIGGETGQPQHF.

In DNA, the CDR3 is TGTGCCAGCAGCTTCGTGGGCACTACTAATGAAAAACTGTTTTTT. It is translated as CASSFVGTTNEKLFF. V and J are TRBV7-9 and TRBJ1-4; the D is unclear. The CDR3 runs 15 residues. Trimming pared 3 bases from V and 2 bases from J, leaving 10 bases between. Germline V gives CDR1 SEHNR, CDR2 FQNEAQ (reference sequence).

This chain links TRBV4-1 with TRBJ1-1, with D perhaps TRBD1 (5 bases). Between the trimmed V and J ends, which lost 0 bases and 3 bases, there was a span of 14 bases. Germline CDR1 and CDR2: MGHRA and YSYEKL. This CDR3 has 16 amino acids. The CDR3 DNA reads TGCGCCAGCAGCCAAGATCGGGGGAGCGCCCACACTGAAGCTTTCTTT. Translated, it gives CASSQDRGSAHTEAFF.

The chain couples TRBV28 to TRBJ2-5, with TRBD2 as a possible D gene (6 bases). The germline CDR1 and CDR2 sequences are MDHEN and SYDVKM. V was cut by 4 bases and J by 4 bases, with 19 bases left in between. The CDR3 totals 16 residues. CDR3 bases: TGTGCCAGCAGTTCCTGGCGCCTAGGTAGCGGAGAGACCCAGTACTTC. As protein: CASSSWRLGSGETQYF.

The chain employs TRBV28 and TRBJ1-5; 12 nucleotides agree with TRBD1. The V gene's germline CDR1 is MDHEN and CDR2 SYDVKM. Trimming took 7 bases from V and 6 from J; bases not matched to a gene: 10. This CDR3 is 16 amino acids long. For the CDR3, the DNA is TGTGCCAGCAATAATGCCGGGACAGGGGGCCCTCAGCCCCAGCATTTT. Amino acid sequence: CASNNAGTGGPQPQHF.

The genes are TRBV4-1 and TRBJ2-5, with 10 positions matching TRBD1. J was trimmed by 5 bases and V by 4 bases; bases with no gene match: 7. Germline lookup yields CDR1 MGHRA and CDR2 YSYEKL. The CDR3 is 15 residues long. The CDR3 is CASSPQTGGAETQYF. For the CDR3, the DNA is TGCGCCAGCAGCCCACAGACAGGGGGCGCGGAGACCCAGTACTTC.

The V gene is TRBV5-1, the J gene TRBJ2-1; 8 bases map to TRBD1. The J segment lost 8 bases and the V segment lost 0 bases, leaving 10 bases of the junction unmatched. This CDR3 has 16 amino acids. The germline V gene has CDR1 SGHRS and CDR2 YFSETQ. CDR3 protein: CASSLALDRAPDEQFF. DNA of the CDR3: TGCGCCAGCAGCTTGGCCCTGGACAGGGCCCCGGATGAGCAGTTCTTC.

The chain is built from TRBV24-1 and TRBJ1-5, with D tentatively TRBD1 (6 bases). Germline CDR1 reads KGHDR; CDR2 reads SFDVKD. V was trimmed by 9 bases and J by 2 bases, leaving 10 bases between them. This CDR3 has 13 residues. This chain's CDR3 is CATWDIRNQPQHF. For the CDR3, the DNA is TGTGCCACCTGGGACATCCGCAATCAGCCCCAGCATTTT.

The gene calls are TRBV10-3 and TRBJ2-7, with D possibly TRBD2 on 6 matching bases. The germline V gene has CDR1 ENHRY and CDR2 SYGVKD. The CDR3 length is 16 residues. The V end was cut by 4 bases, the J end by 0 bases, with 16 bases between. The CDR3 DNA reads as TGTGCCATCAGTGGCTTGGACGGGAGTTCCTCCTACGAGCAGTACTTC. Amino acids: CAISGLDGSSSYEQYF.

This clone was observed a handful of times. The chain links TRBV27 to TRBJ1-2, with TRBD1 identical over 9 bases. The V gene end was trimmed by 5 bases and the J gene end by 7 bases; junction bases not matched to a gene: 11. The CDR3 totals 15 residues. From germline, CDR1 is MNHEY and CDR2 SMNVEV (reference sequence). In nucleotides, the CDR3 is TGTGCCAGCAGTAGAGACAGGGGGTCCTCTTCTGGCTACACCTTC. Its translation: CASSRDRGSSSGYTF.

The rearrangement joins TRBV3-1 (or the pseudogene TRBV3-2) to TRBJ2-1; a weak D match, TRBD2 (6 bases). Germline lookup yields CDR1 LGHDT and CDR2 YNNKEL (reference sequence). The CDR3 contains 17 residues. Trimming took off 1 base at V and 8 bases at J, with 21 bases between the two ends. The CDR3 reads CASSQVPFSGVGDEQFF. The DNA of the CDR3 is TGTGCCAGCAGCCAAGTCCCTTTCTCGGGAGTGGGGGATGAGCAGTTCTTC.

The CDR3 here is CASRDSGIITDTQYF. As DNA, the CDR3 is TGTGCCAGTAGGGATAGCGGAATTATCACAGATACGCAGTATTTT. The chain is built from TRBV19 and TRBJ2-3, with D perhaps matching TRBD2 (6 bases). The CDR3 sequence is 15 residues long. Trimming left V 6 bases short and J 2 bases short, with 15 bases between. Germline lookup yields CDR1 LNHDA and CDR2 SQIVND (reference sequence).

The V call is TRBV12-5, the J call TRBJ2-5; D is uncertain. From germline, CDR1 is LGHNT and CDR2 FRNRAP. The CDR3 covers 11 residues. Trimming took off 1 base at V and 9 bases at J, with 6 bases between the two ends. The CDR3 loop is CASGLGQAQYF. CDR3 in DNA: TGTGCTAGTGGTTTGGGCCAGGCCCAGTACTTC.

V gene TRBV18 combines with J gene TRBJ2-6; 7 bases line up with TRBD1. Germline assignment: CDR1 KGHSH and CDR2 LQKENI. Trimming at V came to 5 bases and at J to 1 base, leaving 8 bases not matched to a gene. The length of the CDR3 is 17 residues. The CDR3 protein is CASSGWDSYSGANVLTF. The DNA for the CDR3 is TGTGCCAGCTCAGGATGGGACAGTTATTCTGGGGCCAACGTCCTGACTTTC.

The V gene is TRBV2, the J gene TRBJ1-4; 11 bases are a match to TRBD1. Germline-derived CDR1 and CDR2 are SNHLY and FYNNEI. The V and J ends lost 6 bases and 12 bases, in that order; junction bases with no gene match: 15. The CDR3 is 16 residues long. DNA of the CDR3: TGTGCCAGCAGACGGACAGGGGGCTTTCCCCAAGCAGAACTGTTTTTT. Protein: CASRRTGGFPQAELFF.

With respect to this clone: At one end, the junction sequence differs from germline, possibly due to a read error. This chain uses TRBV19 with TRBJ1-1, with D possibly being TRBD1 (6 bases). The length of the CDR3 is 12 residues. CDR1 and CDR2 (germline): LNHDA, SQIVND (reference sequence). The CDR3: CASSQGITEASF. The CDR3, as DNA: TGTGCCAGTTCACAGGGTATTACTGAAGCTTCCTTT.

The chain couples TRBV13 to TRBJ1-1, with TRBD1 matching 9 bases. The germline V gene encodes CDR1 PRHDT and CDR2 FYEKMQ (reference sequence). This CDR3 is 18 amino acids long. Unmatched junction bases numbered 18, after V lost 5 bases and J lost 5 bases. CDR3 region: CASSGPGQGQDHGTEAFF. The CDR3 nucleotides are TGTGCCAGCAGCGGCCCGGGACAGGGCCAGGATCATGGAACTGAAGCTTTCTTT.

The V and J genes are TRBV3-1 (or the pseudogene TRBV3-2) and TRBJ2-3, with TRBD2 matching over 8 bases. V shed 1 base and J 0 bases; nucleotides not matched to a gene: 9. CDR3 length equals 18 residues. Per the germline V gene, CDR1 is LGHDT and CDR2 is YNNKEL (reference sequence). CDR3: CASSQALAESYSTDTQYF. Here the CDR3 DNA reads TGTGCCAGCAGCCAAGCACTAGCGGAGAGCTATAGCACAGATACGCAGTATTTT.

In DNA form, the CDR3 reads TGTGCCAGCAGCTCCACTAGCGGGAATTCCTACGAGCAGTACTTC. Encoded protein: CASSSTSGNSYEQYF. J is TRBJ2-7 and V is TRBV6-2 or TRBV6-3; 10 nucleotides line up with TRBD2. V dropped 6 bases and J dropped 1; count of bases not matched to a gene: 6. Germline CDR1 is MNHEY and CDR2 is SVGEGT. CDR3 length: 15 amino acids.

This clone was observed once. The chain combines TRBV7-2 with TRBJ2-2; 8 positions match TRBD2. This CDR3 contains 13 residues. V lost 3 bases to trimming and J lost 9 bases; unmatched junction nucleotides: 3. CDR1 is SGHTA, CDR2 FQGNSA, per germline. Here the CDR3 reads CASSFQREWELFF. As DNA, the CDR3 is TGTGCCAGCAGCTTCCAGCGGGAGTGGGAGCTGTTTTTT.

The chain is built from TRBV11-3 and TRBJ2-7; a possible D gene is TRBD1 (6 bases). The CDR3 is 14 amino acids. From germline, CDR1 is SGHNT and CDR2 YENEEA. V shed 0 bases and J shed 2 bases, with 8 bases lying between them. The CDR3: CASSLEPGAYEQYF. CDR3 sequence (DNA): TGTGCCAGCAGCTTAGAGCCAGGGGCCTACGAGCAGTACTTC.

The V call is TRBV4-1, the J call TRBJ2-7; maybe TRBD1 (5 bases). The CDR3 covers 15 residues. Germline V gene lookup returns CDR1 MGHRA and CDR2 YSYEKL. V was clipped by 4 bases and J by 3 bases, with 16 bases between them. In nucleotides, the CDR3 is TGCGCCAGCAGCCTAACAGGTTCCCCACACTACGAGCAGTACTTC. Translated, it gives CASSLTGSPHYEQYF.

The chain joins TRBV7-2 to TRBJ2-2; D perhaps matches TRBD1 (6 bases). The length of the CDR3 is 17 residues. Trimming took off 5 bases at V and 1 base at J, with 17 bases between the two ends. Germline V gene data show CDR1 as SGHTA and CDR2 as FQGNSA. CDR3 sequence: CASSQRWGLLNTGELFF. The CDR3, as DNA: TGTGCCAGCAGCCAGAGGTGGGGGCTTCTGAACACCGGGGAGCTGTTTTTT.

This clone was seen only once. The chain carries TRBV13 and TRBJ2-2; D is unresolved. Looked up from germline, CDR1 is PRHDT and CDR2 is FYEKMQ (reference sequence). The V and J ends lost 2 bases and 3 bases respectively, with 4 bases between them. The CDR3 is 13 amino acids. CDR3 sequence reads: CASSLTDTGELFF. The CDR3 DNA sequence: TGTGCCAGCAGCTTAACGGACACCGGGGAGCTGTTTTTT. The full variable domain, with the rest looked up from reference TRBV13 and TRBJ2-2, is AAGVIQSPRHLIKEKRETATLKCYPIPRHDTVYWYQQGPGQDPQFLISFYEKMQSDKGSIPDRFSAQQFSDYHSELNMSSLELGDSALYFCASSLTDTGELFFGEGSRLTVL.

The rearrangement uses TRBV28 and TRBJ2-7, with 10 bases identical to TRBD2. The V segment lost 5 bases and the J segment 5 bases; nucleotides outside the gene matches: 9. The CDR3 spans 15 residues. Germline-derived CDR1 and CDR2 are MDHEN and SYDVKM. CDR3 DNA sequence: TGTGCCAGCAGTACTTGGACTAGCGGAACAGACGAGCAGTACTTC. Translated: CASSTWTSGTDEQYF.

In its sample, this clone was seen a few times. The V and J genes are TRBV5-1 and TRBJ2-2, with 7 bases identical to TRBD1. Per the germline V gene, CDR1 is SGHRS and CDR2 is YFSETQ. The V gene end was trimmed by 4 bases and the J gene end by 0 bases; junction bases not matched to a gene: 6. The CDR3 extends over 16 amino acids. Here the CDR3 reads CASSKAGTANTGELFF. In DNA form, the CDR3 reads TGCGCCAGCAGCAAGGCCGGGACAGCGAACACCGGGGAGCTGTTTTTT.

The V gene is TRBV27, the J gene TRBJ1-1; D call uncertain. CDR1 and CDR2 (germline): MNHEY, SMNVEV (reference sequence). Trimming removed 2 bases at V and 5 bases at J, with 12 bases between. The CDR3 has 14 amino acids. The CDR3, as DNA: TGTGCCAGCAGTTTAATGCGGGGTGGGACTGAAGCTTTCTTT. This sequence encodes CASSLMRGGTEAFF.

The chain recombines TRBV7-9 with TRBJ2-7; no clear D. There are 13 residues in the CDR3. V lost 5 bases to trimming and J lost 2 bases, with 10 bases between them. Germline values: CDR1 SEHNR, CDR2 FQNEAQ (reference sequence). The CDR3 region is CASSTQKAYEQYF. The CDR3 DNA is TGTGCCAGCAGCACACAGAAAGCCTACGAGCAGTACTTC.

The chain couples TRBV19 to TRBJ1-1, with 8 positions matching TRBD1. The CDR3 has 14 residues. Germline V gene data show CDR1 as LNHDA and CDR2 as SQIVND (reference sequence). After removal of 10 bases from V and 3 bases from J, the junction contained 10 bases not matched to a gene. CDR3 loop: CATTSGQADTEAFF. In DNA, the CDR3 is TGTGCCACCACATCGGGACAGGCAGACACTGAAGCTTTCTTT.

This sequence joins TRBV5-4 and TRBJ2-1; 12 nucleotides match TRBD2. The CDR3 sequence is 15 residues long. The V segment lost 4 bases and the J segment 8 bases; nucleotides outside the gene matches: 7. Germline-derived CDR1 and CDR2 are SGHNT and YYREEE (reference sequence). CDR3 region: CASSPRLAGVYEQFF. The DNA of the CDR3 is TGTGCCAGCAGCCCCCGACTAGCGGGAGTCTATGAGCAGTTCTTC.

The V gene is TRBV3-1 (or the pseudogene TRBV3-2), the J gene TRBJ2-7; a weak D match, TRBD1 (5 bases). The CDR3 has 13 amino acids. The germline gives CDR1 LGHDT, CDR2 YNNKEL (reference sequence). V was clipped by 3 bases and J by 5 bases, with 11 bases between them. The CDR3 DNA follows: TGTGCCAGCAGCCAGGCAGGGTCTGACGAGCAGTACTTC. Protein product: CASSQAGSDEQYF.

The J gene is TRBJ2-7, the V gene TRBV7-2; TRBD1 matches at 7 bases. The length of the CDR3 is 17 residues. CDR1 and CDR2 from the germline V gene are SGHTA and FQGNSA. CDR3 sequence (DNA): TGTGCTTCCAGTACCCAAGGACAGGCAATTTTTTCCTACGAGCAGTACTTC. This encodes CASSTQGQAIFSYEQYF. The whole variable domain, filled in from reference TRBV7-2 and TRBJ2-7, reads GAGVSQSPSNKVTEKGKDVELRCDPISGHTALYWYRQSLGQGLEFLIYFQGNSAPDKSGLPSDRFSAERTGGSVSTLTIQRTQQEDSAVYLCASSTQGQAIFSYEQYFGPGTRLTVT.